The 4 T cell receptor beta chains below were found in one sample sequenced in a study of identical twins. A single record per CDR3 protein comes from TCRdb applying MiXCR to the 5' RACE reads. The profile shows some 760,000 distinct CDR3 sequences, approximately 18% of them singletons. The sample was also linked to a second study, of T cells expressing NK-cell markers.

Sequencing was done on a sample of PBMCs. These TCRs come from a woman between 18 and 30 years old in good health.

The sample holds a few counts of this clonotype. This chain links TRBV29-1 with TRBJ2-3, with 7 bases matching TRBD2. The CDR3 sequence is 13 residues long. Germline V CDR1 and CDR2: SQVTM, ANQGSEA. Losses at the gene ends were 6 bases for V and 1 base for J; bases not matched to a gene: 4. CDR3 protein: CSVAGLRTDTQYF. The CDR3, as DNA: TGCAGCGTCGCGGGACTACGCACAGATACGCAGTATTTT.

The table lists this clonotype with many counts. CDR3 region: CSVVRGSNTGELFF. The CDR3 nucleotides are TGCAGCGTTGTTCGGGGGTCGAACACCGGGGAGCTGTTTTTT. This rearrangement joins TRBV29-1 to TRBJ2-2; D possibly corresponds to TRBD2 (6 bases). The CDR3 has 14 residues. CDR1 is SQVTM, CDR2 ANQGSEA, per germline. The V and J ends lost 4 bases and 0 bases respectively, with 9 bases between them.

This clonotype was seen only a few times. The genes are TRBV7-9 and TRBJ2-1; 9 nucleotides align to TRBD2. Germline CDR1 and CDR2: SEHNR and FQNEAQ (reference sequence). After removal of 1 base from V and 6 bases from J, the junction contained 4 bases not matched to a gene. The CDR3 runs 15 residues. The CDR3 nucleotides read TGTGCCAGCAGCTTAGGTAGCGGGAGTCCCAATGAGCAGTTCTTC. Protein sequence: CASSLGSGSPNEQFF.

The rearrangement uses TRBV12-3 or TRBV12-4 and TRBJ2-3; 10 bases map to TRBD2. CDR3 length: 11 amino acids. Unmatched junction bases numbered 2, after V lost 11 bases and J lost 6 bases. CDR3 amino acids: CACSGRDTQYF. The CDR3 bases are TGTGCCTGTAGCGGGAGGGATACGCAGTATTTT.